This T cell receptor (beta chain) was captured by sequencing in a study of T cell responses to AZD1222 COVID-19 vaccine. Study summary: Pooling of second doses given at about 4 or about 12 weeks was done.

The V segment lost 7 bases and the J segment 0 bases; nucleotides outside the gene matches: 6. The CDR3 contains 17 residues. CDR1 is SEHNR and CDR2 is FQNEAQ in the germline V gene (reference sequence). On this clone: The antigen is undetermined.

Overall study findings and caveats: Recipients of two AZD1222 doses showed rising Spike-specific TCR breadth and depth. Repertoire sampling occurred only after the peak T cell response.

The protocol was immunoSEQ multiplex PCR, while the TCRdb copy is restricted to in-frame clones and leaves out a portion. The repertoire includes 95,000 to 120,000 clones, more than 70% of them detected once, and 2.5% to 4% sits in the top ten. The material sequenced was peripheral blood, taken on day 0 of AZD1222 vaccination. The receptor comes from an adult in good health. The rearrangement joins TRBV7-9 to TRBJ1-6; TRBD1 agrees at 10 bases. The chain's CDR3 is CASTRTGGSSYNSPLHF. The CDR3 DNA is TGTGCCAGCACCCGGACAGGGGGGAGCTCCTATAATTCACCCCTCCACTTT.